This entry concerns a single T cell receptor (beta chain). The V end was cut by 1 base, the J end by 0 bases, with 13 bases between. The CDR3 is 15 residues long. Per the germline V gene, CDR1 is GTSNPN and CDR2 is SVGIG (reference sequence). Profiling relied on immunoSEQ multiplex PCR, and the TCRdb table lists in-frame clones only, not all of them. The repertoire includes 150,000 to 200,000 clones, 86% of them detected once, and 0.99% sits in the top ten. This sample was taken from a study of blood T cell repertoires in COVID-19. The gene calls are TRBV30 and TRBJ2-7; D is ambiguous. The TCR originated in a man between 18 and 29 years old with acute or convalescent COVID-19. Sequencing used peripheral blood. The CDR3 bases are TGTGCCTGGAGTGCCGACTTGGGTCCCTCCTACGAGCAGTACTTC. Translation gives CAWSADLGPSYEQYF.